Listed below are T cell receptor beta chains from one sample, sequenced in a study of cytomegalovirus exposure and HLA in healthy donors. Sequencing used immunoSEQ multiplex PCR; TCRdb keeps in-frame clones, though not all of them. Found here are approximately 150,000 clones, roughly 79% of them singletons; the top ten hold 9.7%. Source material: PBMCs. The receptor source for this set is a woman aged 60-70 years in good health and CMV-seropositive. Each CDR3 is given with its conserved first and last residue. The D gene is left open where the match is weak. Some rows have no size entry. The others give once, few or many, or a class for an expanded clone.

CDR3nt	CDR3aa	abundance	j_gene	d_gene	v_gene
TGTGCCACCTCGAGAGGCCCTGGAAACACCATATATTTT	CATSRGPGNTIYF	NA	TRBJ1-3	NA	TRBV28
TGTGCCAGCAGCTTACGGATAGCGGCAAACAATGAGCAGTTCTTC	CASSLRIAANNEQFF	few	TRBJ2-1	NA	TRBV7-8
TGTGCCAGCAGTCCACTAGCGGTTGCCTACGAGCAGTACTTC	CASSPLAVAYEQYF	few	TRBJ2-7	TRBD2	TRBV27
TGTGCCAGCAGCCAAGCGGGAGATACGCAGTATTTT	CASSQAGDTQYF	NA	TRBJ2-3	NA	TRBV28
TGTGCCAGCACCACCACATTGACTAGCACAGATACGCAGTATTTT	CASTTTLTSTDTQYF	NA	TRBJ2-3	NA	TRBV5-4
TGTGCCAGCAGTCCAGGGACAGGGTTCGGCGTGAACACTGAAGCTTTCTTT	CASSPGTGFGVNTEAFF	NA	TRBJ1-1	TRBD1	TRBV27
TGTGCCAGCAGCGGACTAGCCCCCGAGCAGTACTTC	CASSGLAPEQYF	NA	TRBJ2-7	TRBD2	TRBV7-9
TGTGCCAGCATACCGGGACAGGGCCTCTACGAGCAGTACTTC	CASIPGQGLYEQYF	NA	TRBJ2-7	TRBD1	TRBV2
TGTGCCAGCAGCTTAGGGACTAGCGGGAGTATGGATACGCAGTATTTT	CASSLGTSGSMDTQYF	NA	TRBJ2-3	TRBD2	TRBV7-2
TGTGCCAGCAGTTTAGACAGCTCCTACGAGCAGTACTTC	CASSLDSSYEQYF	NA	TRBJ2-7	NA	TRBV27
TGTGCCATCAGTGGCGATAGGACAGACCAAAGGGAGACCCAGTACTTC	CAISGDRTDQRETQYF	few	TRBJ2-5	NA	TRBV10-3